Below, 23 T cell receptor beta chains from the same sample are listed, as sequenced in a study of shared clonotypes between healthy human individuals. The method was immunoSEQ multiplex PCR; TCRdb's version includes in-frame clones alone and lacks a portion of them. Seen here are about 2 million clones, about 94% observed once, and the top ten hold 1.2%. CD45RO-negative, CCR7-selected cells formed the naive CD8 fraction, which excluded terminally differentiated effector memory CD45RA+ cells. Sequencing used naive CD8+ T cells sorted from blood. The source is a man between 18 and 35 years old in good health.

This chain uses TRBV27 with TRBJ1-5; D is unresolved. This CDR3 has 16 amino acids. CDR1 MNHEY and CDR2 SMNVEV come from the germline V gene (reference sequence). V lost 5 bases to trimming and J lost 0 bases, with 14 bases between them. As DNA, the CDR3 is TGTGCCAGCAGTATAGCAAGCGGAAATAGCAATCAGCCCCAGCATTTT. Protein product: CASSIASGNSNQPQHF.

The chain is built from TRBV6-1 and TRBJ1-2, with 8 bases fitting TRBD1. The germline CDR1 and CDR2 sequences are MNHNS and SASEGT. The length of the CDR3 is 13 residues. J lost 4 bases, V lost 7 bases, and 5 bases had no gene match. DNA of the CDR3: TGTGCCAGCACCAAAGACAGGGGCTATGGCTACACCTTC. It specifies CASTKDRGYGYTF.

This sequence joins TRBV28 and TRBJ2-6; D may be TRBD2 (5 bases). Germline CDR1 MDHEN, CDR2 SYDVKM. Trimming removed 3 bases at V and 2 bases at J, with 8 bases between. This CDR3 has 15 amino acids. The CDR3 nucleotides are TGTGCCAGCAGTTTCGGGGATGCTGGGGCCAACGTCCTGACTTTC. Its translation is CASSFGDAGANVLTF.

The chain links TRBV10-2 to TRBJ1-4, with D maybe TRBD1 (5 bases). The CDR3 runs 16 residues. CDR1 WSHSY and CDR2 SAAADI come from the germline V gene. V was pared by 3 bases and J by 5 bases, with 16 bases between. The CDR3 DNA reads as TGCGCCAGCAGTGAAAACCCGGGACTGATGAATGAAAAACTGTTTTTT. Translating it yields CASSENPGLMNEKLFF.

The chain couples TRBV5-1 to TRBJ2-5; D remains ambiguous. Germline V gene data show CDR1 as SGHRS and CDR2 as YFSETQ. CDR3 length equals 14 residues. V was cut by 0 bases and J by 5 bases, with 11 bases left in between. In DNA, the CDR3 is TGCGCCAGCAGCTTGGTAGGTGATACGGAGACCCAGTACTTC. Translating gives CASSLVGDTETQYF.

This rearrangement joins TRBV7-9 to TRBJ1-1; D gene uncertain. CDR1 is SEHNR and CDR2 is FQNEAQ in the germline V gene (reference sequence). CDR3 length: 15 residues. V was cut by 5 bases and J by 5 bases, with 18 bases left in between. The CDR3 coding sequence is TGTGCCAGCAGCCCCCCAGCCGCGGTTGGAACTGAAGCTTTCTTT. This sequence encodes CASSPPAAVGTEAFF.

This clone was detected once. The CDR3 loop is CASSSLASNTDTQYF. In DNA form, the CDR3 reads TGTGCCAGCAGCTCCCTAGCGTCCAACACAGATACGCAGTATTTT. This sequence joins TRBV7-8 and TRBJ2-3, with TRBD2 as a possible D gene (6 bases). The CDR3 consists of 15 residues. CDR1 and CDR2 (germline): SGHVS, FQNEAQ. Trimming left V 4 bases short and J 2 bases short, with 13 bases between.

J is TRBJ1-2 and V is TRBV19; D uncertain. The germline V gene encodes CDR1 LNHDA and CDR2 SQIVND (reference sequence). V was trimmed by 9 bases and J by 3 bases, leaving 14 bases between them. The CDR3 is 13 residues long. This chain's CDR3 is CASTPGSYYGYTF. CDR3 in DNA: TGTGCCAGCACCCCCGGGTCTTACTATGGCTACACCTTC.

The V and J genes are TRBV19 and TRBJ1-2, with a weak D call TRBD1 (6 bases). This CDR3 contains 15 residues. V was pared by 4 bases and J by 4 bases, with 16 bases between. Looked up from germline, CDR1 is LNHDA and CDR2 is SQIVND (reference sequence). The CDR3 sequence: CASSKTPGQPYGYTF. CDR3 nucleotides: TGTGCCAGTAGTAAAACCCCGGGACAACCCTATGGCTACACCTTC. Supplemented by reference TRBV19 and TRBJ1-2, the full variable domain reads DGGITQSPKYLFRKEGQNVTLSCEQNLNHDAMYWYRQDPGQGLRLIYYSQIVNDFQKGDIAEGYSVSREKKESFPLTVTSAQKNPTAFYLCASSKTPGQPYGYTFGSGTRLTVV.

This clone was recorded once. In DNA form, the CDR3 reads TGTGCCAGCAGTGCGTCCGTTTATGGCGGAGCCTTGGAGCAGTACTTC. Amino acids: CASSASVYGGALEQYF. V is TRBV6-1 and J is TRBJ2-7, with unresolved D. CDR1 MNHNS and CDR2 SASEGT come from the germline V gene. This CDR3 has 16 amino acids. The V and J ends lost 4 bases and 7 bases respectively, with 23 bases between them.

The chain is built from TRBV4-1 and TRBJ2-7, with a tentative D call TRBD2 (6 bases). Germline V CDR1 and CDR2: MGHRA, YSYEKL. The V end lost 3 bases, the J end lost 7 bases, and 13 bases lay between the germline ends. This CDR3 has 13 amino acids. CDR3 DNA sequence: TGCGCCAGCAGCCACCCAGGCGGGGATGAGCAGTACTTC. Its translation: CASSHPGGDEQYF.

The chain joins TRBV7-9 to TRBJ1-1, with unresolved D. The CDR3 is 15 residues long. Germline lookup yields CDR1 SEHNR and CDR2 FQNEAQ (reference sequence). Trimming shortened V by 2 bases and J by 1 base, and 11 bases separated the two germline ends. In DNA form, the CDR3 reads TGTGCCAGCAGCTTACCCTCAGGAGGGAACACTGAAGCTTTCTTT. Protein sequence: CASSLPSGGNTEAFF. The full variable domain, rest sourced from reference TRBV7-9 and TRBJ1-1, is DTGVSQNPRHKITKRGQNVTFRCDPISEHNRLYWYRQTLGQGPEFLTYFQNEAQLEKSRLLSDRFSAERPKGSFSTLEIQRTEQGDSAMYLCASSLPSGGNTEAFFGQGTRLTVV.

Concerning this clone itself: This specimen includes other DNA sequences encoding the same CDR3. The rearrangement uses TRBV5-6 and TRBJ2-7; D is perhaps TRBD2 (5 bases). The CDR3 contains 11 residues. The V end was cut by 4 bases, the J end by 4 bases, with 6 bases between. Germline lookup yields CDR1 SGHDT and CDR2 YYEEEE. CDR3 residues: CASSRDYEQYF. The CDR3 coding sequence is TGTGCCAGCAGCCGGGATTACGAGCAGTACTTC. The variable domain in full, with the rest retrieved from reference TRBV5-6 and TRBJ2-7, is DAGVTQSPTHLIKTRGQQVTLRCSPKSGHDTVSWYQQALGQGPQFIFQYYEEEERQRGNFPDRFSGHQFPNYSSELNVNALLLGDSALYLCASSRDYEQYFGPGTRLTVT.

This rearrangement joins TRBV11-2 to TRBJ1-3; D ambiguous. The germline gives CDR1 SGHAT, CDR2 FQNNGV. The V end lost 4 bases, the J end lost 4 bases, and 11 bases lay between the germline ends. This CDR3 contains 14 residues. For the CDR3, the DNA is TGTGCCAGCAGCTCATACCCCGACGGAAACACCATATATTTT. This sequence encodes CASSSYPDGNTIYF.

As for this clone: This sample also contains other DNA sequences that code for the same CDR3. The chain has TRBV4-3 and TRBJ1-1; D remains ambiguous. Germline V gives CDR1 LGHNA, CDR2 YSLEER. V was pared by 0 bases and J by 0 bases, with 5 bases between. The CDR3 has 14 amino acids. The CDR3: CASSQDSLNTEAFF. CDR3 sequence (DNA): TGCGCCAGCAGCCAAGACTCGCTGAACACTGAAGCTTTCTTT.

The CDR3 loop is CASSQGGNYNEQFF. Written as DNA, the CDR3 is TGCGCCAGCAGCCAAGGCGGGAACTACAATGAGCAGTTCTTC. The chain is built from TRBV4-3 and TRBJ2-1, with a tentative D call TRBD2 (6 bases). CDR3 length: 14 amino acids. Trimming shortened V by 1 base and J by 3 bases, and 7 bases separated the two germline ends. CDR1 and CDR2 from the germline V gene are LGHNA and YSLEER.

J is TRBJ1-5 and V is TRBV5-1; 8 nucleotides align to TRBD1. Losses at the gene ends were 0 bases for V and 6 bases for J; bases not matched to a gene: 2. This CDR3 has 14 residues. CDR1 is SGHRS, CDR2 YFSETQ, per germline. The CDR3 is CASSLEQGGQPQHF. The CDR3 bases are TGCGCCAGCAGCTTGGAACAGGGGGGTCAGCCCCAGCATTTT. Variable domain in full (rest from reference TRBV5-1 and TRBJ1-5): KAGVTQTPRYLIKTRGQQVTLSCSPISGHRSVSWYQQTPGQGLQFLFEYFSETQRNKGNFPGRFSGRQFSNSRSEMNVSTLELGDSALYLCASSLEQGGQPQHFGDGTRLSIL.

The chain carries TRBV7-2 and TRBJ2-7; the D gene could be TRBD1 or TRBD2 (5 bases each). V was shortened by 5 bases and J by 5 bases, with 16 bases between the two germline ends. The CDR3 totals 14 residues. Germline-derived CDR1 and CDR2 are SGHTA and FQGNSA. The CDR3 protein is CASSPIWGSHEQYF. The CDR3 DNA is TGTGCCAGCAGCCCAATCTGGGGGAGCCACGAGCAGTACTTC.

This chain connects TRBV14 to TRBJ2-7; D tentatively reads TRBD1 or TRBD2 (5 bases each). This CDR3 spans 16 amino acids. V lost 0 bases, J lost 5 bases, and 17 bases lay in between. Germline loops: CDR1 SGHDN, CDR2 FVKESK. The CDR3 nucleotides read TGTGCCAGCAGCCAAGATGGGGTCGGGACCAGGGACGAGCAGTACTTC. This translates into CASSQDGVGTRDEQYF.

The V call is TRBV4-3, the J call TRBJ2-3; D is unresolved. V was trimmed by 1 base and J by 0 bases, leaving 8 bases between them. Germline CDR1 LGHNA, CDR2 YSLEER. The CDR3 contains 15 residues. CDR3 region: CASSQVTASTDTQYF. The CDR3 DNA follows: TGCGCCAGCAGCCAAGTCACTGCTAGCACAGATACGCAGTATTTT.

The chain carries TRBV2 and TRBJ1-2; D perhaps matches TRBD1 (6 bases). CDR1 and CDR2 (germline): SNHLY, FYNNEI. Trimming shortened V by 3 bases and J by 0 bases, and 11 bases separated the two germline ends. This CDR3 comprises 15 residues. CDR3 region: CASSEWTAANYGYTF. DNA for the CDR3: TGTGCCAGCAGTGAGTGGACAGCAGCTAACTATGGCTACACCTTC.

As concerns this clone: The sample holds other DNA sequences that translate to the same CDR3. This sequence joins TRBV6-5 and TRBJ1-6, with 9 positions matching TRBD1. Germline CDR1 and CDR2: MNHEY and SVGAGI. Unmatched junction bases numbered 3, after V lost 2 bases and J lost 10 bases. The CDR3 sequence is 14 residues long. The CDR3 region is CASSYTGGGSPLHF. Here the CDR3 DNA reads TGTGCCAGCAGTTACACAGGGGGCGGATCACCCCTCCACTTT.

The V call is TRBV27, the J call TRBJ2-7; TRBD2 matches 11 bases. Germline assignment: CDR1 MNHEY and CDR2 SMNVEV (reference sequence). Germline trimming cut 5 bases from V and 1 base from J; bases unmatched to any gene: 10. The CDR3 spans 17 residues. CDR3 residues: CASSPSTGTSGSYEQYF. CDR3 DNA sequence: TGTGCCAGCAGTCCGAGTACAGGGACTAGCGGATCCTACGAGCAGTACTTC.